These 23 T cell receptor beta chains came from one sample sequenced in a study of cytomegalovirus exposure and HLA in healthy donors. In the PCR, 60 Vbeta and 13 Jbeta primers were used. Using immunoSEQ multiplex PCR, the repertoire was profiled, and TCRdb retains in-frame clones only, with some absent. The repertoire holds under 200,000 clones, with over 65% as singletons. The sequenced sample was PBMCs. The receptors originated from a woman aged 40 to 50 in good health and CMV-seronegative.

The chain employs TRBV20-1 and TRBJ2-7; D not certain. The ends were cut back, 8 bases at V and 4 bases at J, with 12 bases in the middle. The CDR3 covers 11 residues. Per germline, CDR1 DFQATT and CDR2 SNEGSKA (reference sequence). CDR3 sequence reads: CSCSYGYEQYF. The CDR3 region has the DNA TGCAGTTGTTCTTACGGTTACGAGCAGTACTTC.

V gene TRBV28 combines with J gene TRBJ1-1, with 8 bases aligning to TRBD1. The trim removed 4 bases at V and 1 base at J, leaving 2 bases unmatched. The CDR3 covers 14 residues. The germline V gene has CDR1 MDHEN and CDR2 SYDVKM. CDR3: CASSSGTGNTEAFF. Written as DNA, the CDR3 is TGTGCCAGCAGTTCCGGGACAGGGAACACTGAAGCTTTCTTT.

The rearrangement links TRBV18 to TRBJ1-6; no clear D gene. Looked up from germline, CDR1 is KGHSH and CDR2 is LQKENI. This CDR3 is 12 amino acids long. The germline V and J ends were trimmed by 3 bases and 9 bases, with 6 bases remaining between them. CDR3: CASSPVSSPLHF. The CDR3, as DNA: TGTGCCAGCTCACCGGTTAGTTCACCCCTCCACTTT.

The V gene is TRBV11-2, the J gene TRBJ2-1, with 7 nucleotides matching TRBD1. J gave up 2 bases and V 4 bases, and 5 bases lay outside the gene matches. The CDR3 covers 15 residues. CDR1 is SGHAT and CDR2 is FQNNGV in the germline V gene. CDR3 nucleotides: TGTGCCAGCAGCTCGGACAGGCCAACCTACAATGAGCAGTTCTTC. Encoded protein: CASSSDRPTYNEQFF.

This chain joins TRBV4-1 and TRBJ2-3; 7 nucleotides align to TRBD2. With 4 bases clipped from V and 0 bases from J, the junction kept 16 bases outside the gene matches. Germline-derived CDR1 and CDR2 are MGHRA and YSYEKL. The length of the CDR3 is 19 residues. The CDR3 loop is CASSRGGLVSIASTDTQYF. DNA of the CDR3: TGCGCCAGCAGCCGGGGCGGACTAGTCTCGATCGCTAGCACAGATACGCAGTATTTT.

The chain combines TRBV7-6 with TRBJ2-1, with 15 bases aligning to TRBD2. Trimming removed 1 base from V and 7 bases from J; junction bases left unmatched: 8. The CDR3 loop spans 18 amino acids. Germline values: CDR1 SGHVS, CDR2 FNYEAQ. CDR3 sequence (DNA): TGTGCCAGCAGCTTAGGGGGACTAGCGGGGGGATCGGGGAATGAGCAGTTCTTC. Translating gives CASSLGGLAGGSGNEQFF.

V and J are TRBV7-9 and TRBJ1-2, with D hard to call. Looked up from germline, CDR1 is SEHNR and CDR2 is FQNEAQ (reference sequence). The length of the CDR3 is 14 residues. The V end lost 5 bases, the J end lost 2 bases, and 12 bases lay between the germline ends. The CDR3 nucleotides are TGTGCCAGCAGCCTTGCCGGAGTGAACTATGGCTACACCTTC. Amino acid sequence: CASSLAGVNYGYTF. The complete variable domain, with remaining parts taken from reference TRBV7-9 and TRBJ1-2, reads DTGVSQNPRHKITKRGQNVTFRCDPISEHNRLYWYRQTLGQGPEFLTYFQNEAQLEKSRLLSDRFSAERPKGSFSTLEIQRTEQGDSAMYLCASSLAGVNYGYTFGSGTRLTVV.

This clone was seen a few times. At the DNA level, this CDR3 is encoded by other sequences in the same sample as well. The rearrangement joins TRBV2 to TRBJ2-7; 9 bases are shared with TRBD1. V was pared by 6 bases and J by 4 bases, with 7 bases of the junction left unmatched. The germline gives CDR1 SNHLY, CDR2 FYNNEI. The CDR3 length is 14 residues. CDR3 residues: CASRPGQGPYEQYF. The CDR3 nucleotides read TGTGCCAGCAGACCGGGACAGGGTCCGTACGAGCAGTACTTC.

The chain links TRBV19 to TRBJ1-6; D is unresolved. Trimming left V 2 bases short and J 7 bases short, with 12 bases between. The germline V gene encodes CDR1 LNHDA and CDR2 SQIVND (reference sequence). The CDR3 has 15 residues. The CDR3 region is CASSIKAPGNSPLHF. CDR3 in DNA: TGTGCCAGTAGTATAAAGGCGCCCGGGAATTCACCCCTCCACTTT.

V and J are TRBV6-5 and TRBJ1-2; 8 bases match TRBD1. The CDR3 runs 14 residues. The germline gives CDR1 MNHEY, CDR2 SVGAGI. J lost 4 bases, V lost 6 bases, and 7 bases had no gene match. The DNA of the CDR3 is TGTGCCAGCAGACGGACAGGGCGCGGCTATGGCTACACCTTC. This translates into CASRRTGRGYGYTF.

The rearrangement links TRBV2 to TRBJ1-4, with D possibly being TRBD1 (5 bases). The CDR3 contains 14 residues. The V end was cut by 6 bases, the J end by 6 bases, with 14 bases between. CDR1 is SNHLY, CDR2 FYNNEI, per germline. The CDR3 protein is CASRGQGNYEKLFF. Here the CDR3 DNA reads TGTGCCAGCAGGGGCCAGGGAAATTATGAAAAACTGTTTTTT. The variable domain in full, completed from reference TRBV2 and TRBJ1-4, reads EPEVTQTPSHQVTQMGQEVILRCVPISNHLYFYWYRQILGQKVEFLVSFYNNEISEKSEIFDDQFSVERPDGSNFTLKIRSTKLEDSAMYFCASRGQGNYEKLFFGSGTQLSVL.

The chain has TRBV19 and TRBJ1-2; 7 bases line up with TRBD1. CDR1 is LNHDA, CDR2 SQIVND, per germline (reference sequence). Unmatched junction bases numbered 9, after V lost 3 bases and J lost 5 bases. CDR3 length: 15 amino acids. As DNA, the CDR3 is TGTGCCAGTAGTATCCGAGGGGGCCTCCGTTATGGCTACACCTTC. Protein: CASSIRGGLRYGYTF.

Here the CDR3 reads CASSRGLPGEKLFF. CDR3 DNA: TGCGCCAGCAGCAGGGGACTGCCCGGGGAAAAACTGTTTTTT. This rearrangement joins TRBV4-1 to TRBJ1-4; tentatively, D is TRBD1 (5 bases). V gave up 5 bases and J gave up 8 bases, with 15 bases separating them. The CDR3 has 14 amino acids. The germline V gene has CDR1 MGHRA and CDR2 YSYEKL.

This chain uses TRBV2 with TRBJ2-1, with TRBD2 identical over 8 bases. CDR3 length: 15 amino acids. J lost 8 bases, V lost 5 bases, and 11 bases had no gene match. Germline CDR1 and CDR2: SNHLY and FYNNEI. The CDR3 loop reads CASSLDKRGFDEQFF. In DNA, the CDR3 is TGTGCCAGCAGTCTTGACAAGCGGGGGTTCGATGAGCAGTTCTTC.

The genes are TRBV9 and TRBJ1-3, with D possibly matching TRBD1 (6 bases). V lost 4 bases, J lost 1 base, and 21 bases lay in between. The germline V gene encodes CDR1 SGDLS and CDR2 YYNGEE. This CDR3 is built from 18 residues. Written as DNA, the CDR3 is TGTGCCAGCAGCCCCCGAGGCGGGGGGCAGTTTTCTGGAAACACCATATATTTT. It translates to CASSPRGGGQFSGNTIYF.

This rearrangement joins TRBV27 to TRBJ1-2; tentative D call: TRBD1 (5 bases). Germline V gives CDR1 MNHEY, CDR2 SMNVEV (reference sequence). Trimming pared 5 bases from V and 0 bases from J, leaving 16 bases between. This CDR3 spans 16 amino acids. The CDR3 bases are TGTGCCAGCAGTACCTGGGGGGAACTAGCTAACTATGGCTACACCTTC. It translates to CASSTWGELANYGYTF.

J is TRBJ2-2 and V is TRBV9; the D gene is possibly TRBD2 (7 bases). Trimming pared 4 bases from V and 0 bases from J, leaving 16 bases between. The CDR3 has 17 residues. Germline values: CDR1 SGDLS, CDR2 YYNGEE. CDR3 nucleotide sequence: TGTGCCAGCAGCTATAGGGGGGCGGGGGCGAACACCGGGGAGCTGTTTTTT. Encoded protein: CASSYRGAGANTGELFF. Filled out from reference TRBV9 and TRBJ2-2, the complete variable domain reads DSGVTQTPKHLITATGQRVTLRCSPRSGDLSVYWYQQSLDQGLQFLIQYYNGEERAKGNILERFSAQQFPDLHSELNLSSLELGDSALYFCASSYRGAGANTGELFFGEGSRLTVL.

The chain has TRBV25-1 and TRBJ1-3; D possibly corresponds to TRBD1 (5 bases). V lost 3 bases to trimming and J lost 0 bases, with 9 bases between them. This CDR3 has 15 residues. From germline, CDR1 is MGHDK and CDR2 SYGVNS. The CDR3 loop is CASSDRDFSGNTIYF. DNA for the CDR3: TGTGCCAGCAGTGACAGGGACTTCTCTGGAAACACCATATATTTT.

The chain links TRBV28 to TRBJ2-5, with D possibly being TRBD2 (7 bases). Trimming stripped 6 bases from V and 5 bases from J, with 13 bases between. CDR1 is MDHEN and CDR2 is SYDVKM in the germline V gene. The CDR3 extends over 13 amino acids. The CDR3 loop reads CASRGGGRETQYF. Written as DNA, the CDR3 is TGTGCCAGCAGAGGGGGGGGTCGGGAGACCCAGTACTTC.

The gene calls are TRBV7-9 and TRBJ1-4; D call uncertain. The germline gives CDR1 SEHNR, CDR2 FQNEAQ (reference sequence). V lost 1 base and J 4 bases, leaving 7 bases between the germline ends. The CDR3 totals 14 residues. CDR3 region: CASSLGNSNEKLFF. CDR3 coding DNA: TGTGCCAGCAGCTTAGGGAACAGTAATGAAAAACTGTTTTTT.

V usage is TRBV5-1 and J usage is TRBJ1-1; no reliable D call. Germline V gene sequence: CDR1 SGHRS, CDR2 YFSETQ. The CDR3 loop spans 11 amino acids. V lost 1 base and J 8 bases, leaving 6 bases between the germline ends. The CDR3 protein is CASSLNEEAFF. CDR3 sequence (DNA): TGCGCCAGCAGCTTGAACGAGGAAGCTTTCTTT.

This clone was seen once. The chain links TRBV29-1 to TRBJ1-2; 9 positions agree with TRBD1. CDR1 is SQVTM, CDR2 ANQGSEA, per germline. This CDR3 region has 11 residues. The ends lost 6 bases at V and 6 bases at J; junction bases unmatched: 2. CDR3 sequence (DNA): TGCAGCGTAGGGACAGGGAATGGCTACACCTTC. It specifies CSVGTGNGYTF.

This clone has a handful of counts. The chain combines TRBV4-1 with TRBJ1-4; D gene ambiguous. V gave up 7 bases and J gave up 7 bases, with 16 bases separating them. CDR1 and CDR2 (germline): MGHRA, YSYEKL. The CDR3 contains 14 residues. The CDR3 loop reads CASKRAGSSEKLFF. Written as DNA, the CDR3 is TGCGCCAGCAAACGGGCTGGGAGTTCTGAAAAACTGTTTTTT.